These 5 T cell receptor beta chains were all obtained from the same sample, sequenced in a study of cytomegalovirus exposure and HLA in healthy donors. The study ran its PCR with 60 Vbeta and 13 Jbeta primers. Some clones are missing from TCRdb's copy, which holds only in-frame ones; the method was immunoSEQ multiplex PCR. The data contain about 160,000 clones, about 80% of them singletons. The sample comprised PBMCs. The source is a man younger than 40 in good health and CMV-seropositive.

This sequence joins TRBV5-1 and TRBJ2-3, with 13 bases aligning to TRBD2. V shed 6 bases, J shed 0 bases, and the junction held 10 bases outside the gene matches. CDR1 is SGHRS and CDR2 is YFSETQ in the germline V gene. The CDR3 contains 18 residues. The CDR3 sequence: CASTQEGTSGTSTDTQYF. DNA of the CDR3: TGCGCCAGCACCCAGGAGGGGACTAGCGGGACTAGCACAGATACGCAGTATTTT.

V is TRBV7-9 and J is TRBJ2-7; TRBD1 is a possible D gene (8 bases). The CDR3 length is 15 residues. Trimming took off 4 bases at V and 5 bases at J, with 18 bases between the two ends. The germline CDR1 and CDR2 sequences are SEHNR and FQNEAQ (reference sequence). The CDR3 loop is CASSSTGGGFDEQYF. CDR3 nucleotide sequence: TGTGCCAGCAGCTCAACAGGGGGGGGTTTCGACGAGCAGTACTTC.

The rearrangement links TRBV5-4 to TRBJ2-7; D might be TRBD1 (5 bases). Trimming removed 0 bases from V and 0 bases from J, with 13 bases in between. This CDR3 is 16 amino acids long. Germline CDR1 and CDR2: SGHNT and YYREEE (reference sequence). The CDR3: CASSLDLRGGSYEQYF. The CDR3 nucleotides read TGTGCCAGCAGCTTGGACCTTAGGGGCGGCTCCTACGAGCAGTACTTC.

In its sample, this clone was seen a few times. The CDR3: CASTDVNQDEQYF. CDR3 in DNA: TGTGCCAGTACAGACGTTAACCAGGACGAGCAGTACTTC. This sequence joins TRBV19 and TRBJ2-7; no definite D call. The V end lost 7 bases, the J end lost 5 bases, and 15 bases lay between the germline ends. The germline gives CDR1 LNHDA, CDR2 SQIVND (reference sequence). CDR3 length: 13 residues.

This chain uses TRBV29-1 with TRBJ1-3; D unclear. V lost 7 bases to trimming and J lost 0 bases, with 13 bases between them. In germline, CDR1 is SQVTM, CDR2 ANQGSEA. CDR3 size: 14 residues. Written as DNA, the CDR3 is TGCAGCGCCGGGGAACCCAACTCTGGAAACACCATATATTTT. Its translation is CSAGEPNSGNTIYF.